Each of the 27 T cell receptor beta chains below was sequenced from the same sample in a study of identical twins (dated by TCRdb to about 2016). The method was 5' RACE. Sequencing used an Illumina HiSeq 2000. TCRdb redid the processing of the public reads, applying fastp at Q25 and MiXCR, and retained in-frame beta chains. Rows matching on CDR3 protein sequence are summarized as one entry with the most common DNA and genes. The sample contains hundreds of thousands of distinct CDR3 sequences, roughly 8% of them found a single time. The ten largest clones add up to 0.75% to 1% of the sample. In addition, the sample was reused for a study of yellow fever vaccine responses in identical twins.

The sequenced sample consisted of PBMCs. The origin of the receptors is a woman under 30 in good health.

This clonotype was seen only a few times. This chain connects TRBV6-6 to TRBJ1-1; tentative D call: TRBD1 (5 bases). The CDR3 is made up of 12 amino acids. Germline loops: CDR1 MNHNY, CDR2 SVGAGI (reference sequence). The V and J ends lost 11 bases and 6 bases respectively, with 16 bases between them. The chain's CDR3 is CAGRIDSAEAFF. CDR3 coding DNA: TGTGCCGGTCGGATCGACAGCGCTGAAGCTTTCTTT.

This chain connects TRBV7-9 to TRBJ2-3, with D perhaps matching TRBD1 or TRBD2 (5 bases each). Trimming stripped 3 bases from V and 7 bases from J, with 20 bases between. CDR3 size: 16 residues. Germline CDR1 is SEHNR and CDR2 is FQNEAQ (reference sequence). The CDR3 sequence: CASSFSSGTVENTQYF. The CDR3 nucleotides read TGTGCCAGCAGCTTTTCGTCCGGGACCGTAGAAAATACGCAGTATTTT.

J is TRBJ2-3 and V is TRBV11-1; a weak D match, TRBD1 (5 bases). V gave up 1 base and J gave up 0 bases, with 23 bases separating them. Germline CDR1 and CDR2: SGHAT and FQDESV (reference sequence). The length of the CDR3 is 20 residues. The CDR3: CASSLGLRVTDTSSTDTQYF. CDR3 DNA: TGTGCCAGCAGCTTAGGTCTTCGGGTGACAGATACCTCTAGCACAGATACGCAGTATTTT.

V gene TRBV30 combines with J gene TRBJ2-7; D remains unclear. The V and J ends lost 5 bases and 3 bases respectively, with 11 bases between them. The length of the CDR3 is 12 residues. Germline V lookup: CDR1 GTSNPN, CDR2 SVGIG (reference sequence). In DNA form, the CDR3 reads TGTGCCTGGTTGGACGTGGACTACGAGCAGTACTTC. Translation: CAWLDVDYEQYF.

The gene calls are TRBV20-1 and TRBJ1-1; a possible D gene is TRBD1 (5 bases). The germline CDR1 and CDR2 sequences are DFQATT and SNEGSKA (reference sequence). Between the trimmed V and J ends, which lost 0 bases and 0 bases, there was a span of 11 bases. The CDR3 loop spans 15 amino acids. The CDR3 DNA reads as TGCAGTGCTAGAGATTCCGCCAGGGTGAACACTGAAGCTTTCTTT. This sequence encodes CSARDSARVNTEAFF.

There are many counts of this clonotype. The chain couples TRBV5-8 to TRBJ2-5; TRBD1 agrees at 7 bases. V was pared by 10 bases and J by 1 base, with 7 bases of the junction left unmatched. There are 13 residues in the CDR3. Germline CDR1 is SGHTS and CDR2 is YDEGEE. Here the CDR3 reads CAGNRGLQETQYF. DNA for the CDR3: TGTGCCGGAAACAGGGGCCTCCAAGAGACCCAGTACTTC.

This clonotype was found many times. V gene TRBV11-2 combines with J gene TRBJ2-3, with D perhaps matching TRBD1 (5 bases). The CDR3 loop spans 12 amino acids. Germline assignment: CDR1 SGHAT and CDR2 FQNNGV. The V end was cut by 5 bases, the J end by 6 bases, with 9 bases between. The CDR3 nucleotides are TGTGCCAGCAGCAGGGGTCGGGATACGCAGTATTTT. As protein: CASSRGRDTQYF.

This sequence joins TRBV9 and TRBJ2-2; TRBD2 matches at 12 bases. V lost 3 bases to trimming and J lost 5 bases; unmatched junction nucleotides: 5. The germline V gene encodes CDR1 SGDLS and CDR2 YYNGEE. The CDR3 contains 16 residues. The CDR3 DNA reads as TGTGCCAGCAGCGACACACTAGCGGGAGGAACCGGGGAGCTGTTTTTT. This sequence encodes CASSDTLAGGTGELFF.

The gene calls are TRBV12-3 or TRBV12-4 and TRBJ2-4; D may be TRBD1 or TRBD2 (5 bases each). Trimming shortened V by 2 bases and J by 13 bases, and 15 bases separated the two germline ends. The CDR3 has 13 amino acids. In nucleotides, the CDR3 is TGTGCCAGCAGTTTATTAAAACGGGACGGACAGTACTTC. Translated, it gives CASSLLKRDGQYF.

In this sample, this clonotype turned up many times. This sequence joins TRBV6-5 and TRBJ2-5, with 7 bases lining up with TRBD2. J gave up 5 bases and V 2 bases, and 11 bases lay outside the gene matches. The CDR3 totals 16 residues. Germline CDR1 is MNHEY and CDR2 is SVGAGI. The CDR3 nucleotides read TGTGCCAGCAGTTACCCTCCTGGGGGGGTCGGTGAGACCCAGTACTTC. Amino acids: CASSYPPGGVGETQYF.

This clonotype was counted between two and nine times. The rearrangement joins TRBV21-1 to TRBJ2-1. TRBV21-1 is a known pseudogene. This CDR3 has 14 residues. CDR3 loop: CASSKRKSYNEQFF. In DNA, the CDR3 is TGTGCCAGCAGCAAGCGGAAATCCTACAATGAGCAGTTCTTC.

The CDR3 reads CASSIGTSGTYEQYF. The DNA for the CDR3 is TGTGCCAGCAGCATCGGGACTAGCGGAACCTACGAGCAGTACTTC. This rearrangement joins TRBV7-2 to TRBJ2-7, with 11 bases fitting TRBD2. V lost 5 bases to trimming and J lost 2 bases; unmatched junction nucleotides: 5. Germline V lookup: CDR1 SGHTA, CDR2 FQGNSA. This CDR3 contains 15 residues. The variable domain in full, completed from reference TRBV7-2 and TRBJ2-7, reads GAGVSQSPSNKVTEKGKDVELRCDPISGHTALYWYRQSLGQGLEFLIYFQGNSAPDKSGLPSDRFSAERTGGSVSTLTIQRTQQEDSAVYLCASSIGTSGTYEQYFGPGTRLTVT.

This clonotype was observed at least ten times. The chain uses TRBV28 and TRBJ2-1, with 9 bases fitting TRBD2. The CDR3 loop spans 17 amino acids. The germline V gene encodes CDR1 MDHEN and CDR2 SYDVKM. Trimming took 4 bases from V and 6 from J; bases not matched to a gene: 13. The CDR3 DNA reads TGTGCCAGCAGTTCCGTAATTAGCGGGGGCCGAAGCAATGAGCAGTTCTTC. Its protein is CASSSVISGGRSNEQFF. Variable domain in full (rest from reference TRBV28 and TRBJ2-1): DVKVTQSSRYLVKRTGEKVFLECVQDMDHENMFWYRQDPGLGLRLIYFSYDVKMKEKGDIPEGYSVSREKKERFSLILESASTNQTSMYLCASSSVISGGRSNEQFFGPGTRLTVL.

CDR3 DNA: TGTGCCAGCAGTGACGGGACTAGCGGGACGGGCGATGAGCAGTTCTTC. The encoded protein is CASSDGTSGTGDEQFF. The rearrangement links TRBV2 to TRBJ2-1; the match to TRBD2 covers 13 bases. The germline CDR1 and CDR2 sequences are SNHLY and FYNNEI. The CDR3 spans 16 residues. V dropped 3 bases and J dropped 8; count of bases not matched to a gene: 7.

The genes are TRBV6-2 or TRBV6-3 and TRBJ2-1; D tentatively reads TRBD1 or TRBD2 (5 bases each). The germline V gene encodes CDR1 MNHEY and CDR2 SVGEGT. V was shortened by 6 bases and J by 8 bases, with 14 bases between the two germline ends. The CDR3 sequence is 13 residues long. The CDR3 protein is CASRGDRPDEQFF. CDR3 DNA: TGTGCCAGCAGGGGGGACCGCCCGGATGAGCAGTTCTTC.

This clonotype was observed a few times. This chain connects TRBV7-9 to TRBJ2-1; a possible D gene is TRBD2 (7 bases). Trimming left V 7 bases short and J 5 bases short, with 18 bases between. The germline gives CDR1 SEHNR, CDR2 FQNEAQ (reference sequence). There are 15 residues in the CDR3. The CDR3 coding sequence is TGTGCCAGCATGAGGTGGCGGGGGACAAACAATGAGCAGTTCTTC. Translated, it gives CASMRWRGTNNEQFF.

This clonotype was observed a handful of times. This chain joins TRBV4-3 and TRBJ2-7; 8 bases align to TRBD2. CDR1 is LGHNA, CDR2 YSLEER, per germline. J gave up 4 bases and V 0 bases, and 8 bases lay outside the gene matches. This CDR3 region has 16 residues. CDR3 sequence: CASSQDASGRGYEQYF. The CDR3 coding sequence is TGCGCCAGCAGCCAAGATGCAAGCGGGAGAGGGTACGAGCAGTACTTC.

In this sample, this clonotype turned up a few times. The chain couples TRBV18 to TRBJ2-1; TRBD2 matches at 11 bases. The CDR3 is 16 amino acids. The V segment lost 0 bases and the J segment 7 bases; nucleotides outside the gene matches: 5. Germline values: CDR1 KGHSH, CDR2 LQKENI. In DNA, the CDR3 is TGTGCCAGCTCACCACCTAGCGGGAGGGCCGGGAATGAGCAGTTCTTC. This sequence encodes CASSPPSGRAGNEQFF.

The chain combines TRBV5-1 with TRBJ2-5; 7 bases match TRBD1. Germline CDR1 is SGHRS and CDR2 is YFSETQ. CDR3 length: 14 residues. V was clipped by 4 bases and J by 7 bases; unmatched bases: 10. Here the CDR3 DNA reads TGCGCCAGCAGCCCAGGACAGGTCCTGGGGACCCAGTACTTC. Amino acid sequence: CASSPGQVLGTQYF.

Only one count was recorded for this clonotype. The V and J genes are TRBV12-3 or TRBV12-4 and TRBJ1-6; 9 nucleotides line up with TRBD1. The CDR3 totals 19 residues. V gave up 2 bases and J gave up 7 bases; unmatched junction bases: 15. CDR3 in DNA: TGTGCCAGCAGTTTAACGGGCGACGCTTCGACAGGGGGGAATTCACCCCTCCACTTT. It encodes CASSLTGDASTGGNSPLHF.

This clonotype came up many times. V usage is TRBV5-1 and J usage is TRBJ2-2; D is perhaps TRBD2 (6 bases). Trimming stripped 4 bases from V and 2 bases from J, with 12 bases between. Per the germline V gene, CDR1 is SGHRS and CDR2 is YFSETQ. The CDR3 runs 15 residues. This CDR3 is CASSPGLRNTGELFF. The DNA for the CDR3 is TGCGCCAGCAGCCCGGGACTTCGAAACACCGGGGAGCTGTTTTTT.

This clonotype has a handful of counts. The V call is TRBV28, the J call TRBJ1-5; unclear D gene. This CDR3 region has 16 residues. Germline lookup yields CDR1 MDHEN and CDR2 SYDVKM. V shed 3 bases and J shed 2 bases, with 14 bases lying between them. CDR3 amino acids: CASSLGGGHGNQPQHF. CDR3 bases: TGTGCCAGCAGTTTGGGAGGAGGTCATGGCAATCAGCCCCAGCATTTT.

This clonotype was seen only a few times. V gene TRBV6-5 combines with J gene TRBJ1-1, with no clear D. CDR3 size: 15 residues. Germline CDR1 and CDR2: MNHEY and SVGAGI. Trimming took off 2 bases at V and 0 bases at J, with 10 bases between the two ends. CDR3 coding DNA: TGTGCCAGCAGTTACGAGAGGGCATTGAACACTGAAGCTTTCTTT. It is translated as CASSYERALNTEAFF.

This clonotype was seen more than once but under ten times. The chain is built from TRBV29-1 and TRBJ2-5; 10 bases match TRBD1. In germline, CDR1 is SQVTM, CDR2 ANQGSEA. The CDR3 consists of 13 residues. J lost 7 bases, V lost 0 bases, and 2 bases had no gene match. The CDR3 bases are TGCAGCGTTGAAGAGGACAGGGGGGCGACCCAGTACTTC. This encodes CSVEEDRGATQYF.

This clonotype was detected many times. The V gene is TRBV28, the J gene TRBJ2-1, with TRBD1 matching over 7 bases. Germline trimming cut 8 bases from V and 2 bases from J; bases unmatched to any gene: 12. This CDR3 spans 16 amino acids. Looked up from germline, CDR1 is MDHEN and CDR2 is SYDVKM. The CDR3 loop reads CASPPGQAPAYNEQFF. In DNA form, the CDR3 reads TGTGCCAGCCCTCCTGGACAGGCGCCCGCCTACAATGAGCAGTTCTTC.

This clonotype was recorded at least ten times. The rearrangement uses TRBV12-3 or TRBV12-4 and TRBJ2-2; D may correspond to TRBD1 or TRBD2 (5 bases each). This CDR3 comprises 13 residues. V was shortened by 5 bases and J by 6 bases, with 10 bases between the two germline ends. The CDR3 DNA reads TGTGCCAGCAGTACGCAGGGACCCGGGGAGCTGTTTTTT. As protein: CASSTQGPGELFF.

The chain links TRBV15 to TRBJ2-2, with D perhaps being TRBD1 or TRBD2 (5 bases each). Per germline, CDR1 LNHNV and CDR2 YYDKDF (reference sequence). V lost 0 bases to trimming and J lost 0 bases, with 8 bases between them. CDR3 size: 16 residues. Here the CDR3 DNA reads TGTGCCACCAGCAGAGAAAAGGGACCGAACACCGGGGAGCTGTTTTTT. Protein product: CATSREKGPNTGELFF. Complete variable domain (other parts from reference TRBV15 and TRBJ2-2): DAMVIQNPRYQVTQFGKPVTLSCSQTLNHNVMYWYQQKSSQAPKLLFHYYDKDFNNEADTPDNFQSRRPNTSFCFLDIRSPGLGDTAMYLCATSREKGPNTGELFFGEGSRLTVL.